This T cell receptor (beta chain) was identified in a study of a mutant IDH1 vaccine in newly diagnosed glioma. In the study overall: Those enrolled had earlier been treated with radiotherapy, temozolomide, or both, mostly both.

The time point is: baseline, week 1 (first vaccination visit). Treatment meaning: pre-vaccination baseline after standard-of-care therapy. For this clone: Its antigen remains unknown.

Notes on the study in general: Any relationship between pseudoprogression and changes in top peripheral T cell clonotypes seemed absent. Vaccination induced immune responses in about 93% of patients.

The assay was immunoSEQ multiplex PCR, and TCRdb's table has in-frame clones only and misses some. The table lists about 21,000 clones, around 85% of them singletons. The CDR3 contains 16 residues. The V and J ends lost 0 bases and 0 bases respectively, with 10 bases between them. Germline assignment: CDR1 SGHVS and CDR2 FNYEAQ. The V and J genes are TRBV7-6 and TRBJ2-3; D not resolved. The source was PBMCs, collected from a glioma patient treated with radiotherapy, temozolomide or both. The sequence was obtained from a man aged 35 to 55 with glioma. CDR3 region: CASSLARAPSTDTQYF. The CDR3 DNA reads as TGTGCCAGCAGCTTAGCTAGGGCCCCGAGCACAGATACGCAGTATTTT.